These 30 T cell receptor beta chains were all obtained from the same sample, sequenced in a study of tumor and adjacent non-tumor tissue in lung cancer. No cell sorting was done before RNA was extracted from the tissue. A modified ARM-PCR protocol with three rounds of nested PCR amplified TCRbeta. TCRdb called the multiplex PCR reads again in MiXCR, with one record for every CDR3 protein. The sample has more than 85,000 distinct CDR3 sequences; roughly 80% are singletons. The specimen sequenced was lung tumor tissue. The origin of the receptors is a woman aged 55-70 years with non-small cell lung cancer.

This clonotype was seen many times. This rearrangement joins TRBV20-1 to TRBJ1-1, with D perhaps matching TRBD1 (5 bases). Looked up from germline, CDR1 is DFQATT and CDR2 is SNEGSKA (reference sequence). V lost 4 bases and J lost 1, with 16 bases in between. CDR3 length: 15 amino acids. CDR3 nucleotide sequence: TGCAGTGCTACCACAACTCACGGGGGGAACACTGAAGCTTTCTTT. This gives the protein CSATTTHGGNTEAFF.

This clonotype has a count of ten or more. The chain joins TRBV6-1 to TRBJ1-5; 7 bases map to TRBD1. CDR3 length: 17 residues. Trimming took 4 bases from V and 6 from J; bases not matched to a gene: 15. CDR1 and CDR2 (germline): MNHNS, SASEGT. The CDR3 is CASSGVDRVRVSQPQHF. The CDR3 bases are TGTGCCAGCAGTGGAGTCGACAGGGTGAGAGTCAGTCAGCCCCAGCATTTT.

This clonotype is a singleton in its sample. A much larger clone differs from this one at a single base, so this may be a read error. The V call is TRBV20-1, the J call TRBJ1-2; D might be TRBD1 (5 bases). The CDR3 is 12 residues long. Germline loops: CDR1 DFQATT, CDR2 SNEGSKA (reference sequence). V lost 7 bases and J lost 5, with 14 bases in between. The CDR3, as DNA: TGCAGTGTACTGACAGTTGCTTATGGCTACACCTTC. Residues: CSVLTVAYGYTF.

The CDR3 here is CAIRGDGYTF. The CDR3 DNA sequence: TGTGCCATCCGCGGGGATGGCTACACCTTC. The V gene is TRBV10-3, the J gene TRBJ1-2; the D is unclear. Between the trimmed V and J ends, which lost 8 bases and 6 bases, there was a span of 7 bases. Germline V gene lookup returns CDR1 ENHRY and CDR2 SYGVKD. CDR3 size: 10 residues.

This clonotype was counted between two and nine times. V usage is TRBV7-2 and J usage is TRBJ2-5, with D perhaps matching TRBD2 (7 bases). The CDR3 covers 16 residues. V was cut by 6 bases and J by 1 base, with 18 bases left in between. Germline V gene sequence: CDR1 SGHTA, CDR2 FQGNSA. The CDR3 DNA follows: TGTGCCAGCAGAAGAGGGGGGGGACAAATCCAAGAGACCCAGTACTTC. Translated: CASRRGGGQIQETQYF.

As regards this clonotype: A much larger clone lies one base from this, so it may be a read error. This chain links TRBV7-9 with TRBJ2-7, with D maybe TRBD2 (5 bases). The CDR3 extends over 11 amino acids. Germline V CDR1 and CDR2: SEHNR, FQNEAQ (reference sequence). Here the CDR3 DNA reads TGTGCCAGCAGTTCCGGACTCGAGCAGCACTTC. Its protein is CASSSGLEQHF.

The chain has TRBV11-1 and TRBJ2-5, with D unclear. The CDR3 runs to 13 residues. Germline V CDR1 and CDR2: SGHAT, FQDESV (reference sequence). The CDR3 sequence: CDGSLIQSETQYF. The CDR3 DNA sequence: TGTGACGGCAGCTTAATCCAGTCGGAGACCCAGTACTTC.

This rearrangement joins TRBV11-3 to TRBJ1-3, with unresolved D. The CDR3 has 11 residues. Germline V gene lookup returns CDR1 SGHNT and CDR2 YENEEA. The V end lost 9 bases, the J end lost 10 bases, and 13 bases lay between the germline ends. This chain's CDR3 is CASSLEETIYF. CDR3 coding DNA: TGTGCCAGTAGCCTGGAGGAGACCATATATTTT.

A note on this clonotype: This CDR3 is missing its conserved last phenylalanine or tryptophan, likely due to a read error. The limits of the CDR3 on the DNA are not certain, so only TCRdb's listed CDR3 is given. The rearrangement joins TRBV4-3 to TRBJ2-2; the table names TRBD2, a call not compared with the DNA. The CDR3 region is 13 residues in length, termini included. Germline CDR1 and CDR2: LGHNA and YSLEER. The CDR3 protein is CASSQEYSGGLFY.

As regards this clonotype: An end of the junction does not agree with germline; a read error may underlie this. The chain combines TRBV6-2 or TRBV6-3 with TRBJ1-4, with no clear D. In germline, CDR1 is MNHEY, CDR2 SVGEGT. The CDR3 totals 15 residues. The chain's CDR3 is CASSGTDATNEELFF. The CDR3 DNA follows: TGTGCCAGCAGTGGAACAGACGCAACTAATGAAGAACTGTTTTTT.

As concerns this clonotype: A read error is likely, as this CDR3 ends without the conserved phenylalanine or tryptophan. The chain combines TRBV11-3 with TRBJ2-3, with D unclear. Looked up from germline, CDR1 is SGHNT and CDR2 is YENEEA. CDR3 length: 12 residues. CDR3 nucleotide sequence: TGTGCCAGCAGCTTACGTAGTGATATGCAGTATTTG. Its protein is CASSLRSDMQYL.

This clonotype was seen only once. Mismatch with germline at one junction end may stem from a read error. The chain links TRBV6-5 to TRBJ2-7; 8 nucleotides line up with TRBD2. This CDR3 comprises 14 residues. Germline CDR1 is MNHEY and CDR2 is SVGAGI. The CDR3 here is CTSSRREGPCEQYF. CDR3 sequence (DNA): TGTACCAGCAGTAGACGGGAGGGCCCCTGCGAGCAGTACTTC.

A note on this clonotype: A much larger clone is a single base away; this may be a read error. This rearrangement joins TRBV5-6 to TRBJ1-2; D is ambiguous. The CDR3 extends over 16 amino acids. The germline V and J ends were trimmed by 4 bases and 2 bases, with 18 bases remaining between them. CDR1 is SGHDT, CDR2 YYEEEE, per germline. For the CDR3, the DNA is TGTGCCAGCAGCCCCTTAGGACTCTACCGAAACTATGGCTACACCTTC. Its protein is CASSPLGLYRNYGYTF. The entire variable domain, with the rest obtained from reference TRBV5-6 and TRBJ1-2, is as follows: DAGVTQSPTHLIKTRGQQVTLRCSPKSGHDTVSWYQQALGQGPQFIFQYYEEEERQRGNFPDRFSGHQFPNYSSELNVNALLLGDSALYLCASSPLGLYRNYGYTFGSGTRLTVV.

Worth noting for this clonotype: Given a much more abundant clone one base away, this may be a read error. The chain recombines TRBV28 with TRBJ2-7, with a tentative D call TRBD1 (6 bases). The germline V and J ends were trimmed by 2 bases and 3 bases, with 11 bases remaining between them. CDR3 length equals 14 residues. Germline CDR1 reads MDHEN; CDR2 reads SYDVKM. CDR3 sequence (DNA): TGTGCCAGCAGTTTACTGGGGGCCAGCTACGAGCAGTACTTC. As protein: CASSLLGASYEQYF. Looking up the rest from reference TRBV28 and TRBJ2-7 gives the full variable domain: DVKVTQSSRYLVKRTGEKVFLECVQDMDHENMFWYRQDPGLGLRLIYFSYDVKMKEKGDIPEGYSVSREKKERFSLILESASTNQTSMYLCASSLLGASYEQYFGPGTRLTVT.

The CDR3 reads CSARGRTGGHAEAFF. The CDR3 coding sequence is TGCAGTGCTAGAGGCAGGACAGGAGGTCATGCTGAAGCTTTCTTT. V usage is TRBV20-1 and J usage is TRBJ1-1; 7 bases map to TRBD1. The V gene's germline CDR1 is DFQATT and CDR2 SNEGSKA (reference sequence). The CDR3 is 15 amino acids. V dropped 1 base and J dropped 6; count of bases not matched to a gene: 11.

Details on this clonotype: The conserved phenylalanine or tryptophan is not found at the CDR3 terminus, so this likely reflects a read error. This chain links TRBV11-3 with TRBJ2-1; TRBD2 matches 12 bases. This CDR3 has 17 amino acids. CDR1 SGHNT and CDR2 YENEEA come from the germline V gene. Unmatched junction bases numbered 6, after V lost 0 bases and J lost 6 bases. DNA of the CDR3: TGTGCCAGCAGCTTAGAGCTGACTAGCGGGAGCCGCAATGAGCAGTTCTCT. Residues: CASSLELTSGSRNEQFS.

With respect to this clonotype: Germline and junction disagree at one end, which may indicate a read error. The V call is TRBV10-3, the J call TRBJ1-2, with D unclear. This CDR3 region has 14 residues. CDR1 is ENHRY, CDR2 SYGVKD, per germline. The CDR3 region is CAIRGAELNYAYTF. Here the CDR3 DNA reads TGTGCCATCAGGGGAGCAGAACTCAACTATGCCTACACCTTC.

As concerns this clonotype: A much larger clone differs from this one at a single base, so this may be a read error. V and J are TRBV12-3 or TRBV12-4 and TRBJ1-2; TRBD1 matches 7 bases. The CDR3 runs 12 residues. Written as DNA, the CDR3 is TGTGCCTGCAGCCAGAACAGGGGAGGCTACACCTTC. Translating gives CACSQNRGGYTF.

In regard to this clonotype: Given the absence of the conserved phenylalanine or tryptophan at the CDR3 end, a read error is likely. CDR3 bases: TGTGCCAGCAGCTTACAGGGACGGACTATTGAAGCTTTCATT. It specifies CASSLQGRTIEAFI. The chain joins TRBV11-3 to TRBJ1-1; D is perhaps TRBD1 (5 bases). Between the trimmed V and J ends, which lost 2 bases and 7 bases, there was a span of 14 bases. Germline V gene lookup returns CDR1 SGHNT and CDR2 YENEEA. The CDR3 consists of 14 residues.

A word on this clonotype: Germline is not matched at one junction end, which may reflect a read error. The V gene is TRBV6-5, the J gene TRBJ1-2; D is perhaps TRBD1 (6 bases). Germline V gene data show CDR1 as MNHEY and CDR2 as SVGAGI. CDR3 length equals 13 residues. CDR3 nucleotide sequence: TGTGCCAGTAGTTACACACAGGGCCTTGGTGTCACCTTC. Residues: CASSYTQGLGVTF.

This clonotype has just one count. At one of its ends the junction is not consistent with the germline gene, which may arise from a read error. The chain is built from TRBV4-1 and TRBJ2-5, with a weak D call TRBD2 (6 bases). The CDR3 spans 17 residues. CDR1 and CDR2 from the germline V gene are MGHRA and YSYEKL. In nucleotides, the CDR3 is TGCGCCAACAGCCAAGATAGGGCGGGGAGGCTGTCCGAGACCCAGTACTTC. It translates to CANSQDRAGRLSETQYF.

About this clonotype itself: Germline is not matched at one junction end, which may reflect a read error. The rearrangement links TRBV4-2 to TRBJ2-3, with D perhaps TRBD2 (6 bases). The germline V gene encodes CDR1 LGHNA and CDR2 YNFKEQ. The CDR3 consists of 17 residues. CDR3 DNA sequence: TGTGCCAGCAGCCAATCCGTCACGGGAGTAAGCATAGATACGCAGTATTTT. Translated, it gives CASSQSVTGVSIDTQYF.

V usage is TRBV11-3 and J usage is TRBJ1-4; no clear D. Germline assignment: CDR1 SGHNT and CDR2 YENEEA. The V end lost 2 bases, the J end lost 12 bases, and 13 bases lay between the germline ends. CDR3 length: 13 residues. CDR3: CASSLHLGDQLFF. CDR3 coding DNA: TGTGCCAGCAGCTTACACTTAGGTGATCAACTGTTTTTT.

On this clonotype itself: Compared with germline, one end of the junction differs, possibly owing to a read error. The gene calls are TRBV11-3 and TRBJ2-3, with a weak D call TRBD1 (6 bases). Germline lookup yields CDR1 SGHNT and CDR2 YENEEA. The CDR3 runs 13 residues. The CDR3 DNA reads as TGTACCAGCAGACGGGACATCGCGGATTCGCAGTATTTT. Residues: CTSRRDIADSQYF.

The CDR3 nucleotides are TGCAGCGTTGGTCATGGTGGGACAGGGTTTGAAGCTTTCTTT. This gives the protein CSVGHGGTGFEAFF. The chain recombines TRBV29-1 with TRBJ1-1; TRBD1 aligns across 9 bases. Germline V lookup: CDR1 SQVTM, CDR2 ANQGSEA. V shed 4 bases, J shed 7 bases, and the junction held 10 bases outside the gene matches. The CDR3 totals 14 residues.

In regard to this clonotype: The junction does not match germline at one end; this may be a read error. The gene calls are TRBV6-2 or TRBV6-3 and TRBJ1-2; weak D call: TRBD1 (5 bases). Germline CDR1 is MNHEY and CDR2 is SVGEGT. The CDR3 is made up of 15 amino acids. The CDR3 bases are TGTCCCAGCAAACCCTGGGACTTGAACCTCTATGGCTACACCTTC. This gives the protein CPSKPWDLNLYGYTF.

Concerning this clonotype: This may arise from a read error, as a much more abundant clone is one base away. The V gene is TRBV28, the J gene TRBJ1-4; D not certain. The CDR3 totals 15 residues. The germline V gene has CDR1 MDHEN and CDR2 SYDVKM. The CDR3 reads CATSFFQSTNVKLFF. CDR3 DNA: TGTGCCACCTCCTTTTTTCAGTCAACTAATGTAAAACTGTTTTTT. Full variable domain (rest looked up from reference TRBV28 and TRBJ1-4): DVKVTQSSRYLVKRTGEKVFLECVQDMDHENMFWYRQDPGLGLRLIYFSYDVKMKEKGDIPEGYSVSREKKERFSLILESASTNQTSMYLCATSFFQSTNVKLFFGSGTQLSVL.

In the case of this clonotype: Compared with germline, one end of the junction differs, possibly owing to a read error. This chain's CDR3 is CASSFSGSYIEQFF. DNA for the CDR3: TGTGCCAGTAGCTTTAGCGGTTCCTACATTGAGCAGTTCTTC. The rearrangement uses TRBV11-2 and TRBJ2-1; possibly TRBD2 for D (6 bases). In germline, CDR1 is SGHAT, CDR2 FQNNGV. The CDR3 runs 14 residues.

A word on this clonotype: An end of the junction does not agree with germline; a read error may underlie this. The chain links TRBV6-2 or TRBV6-3 to TRBJ2-5; maybe TRBD2 (5 bases). CDR1 is MNHEY, CDR2 SVGEGT, per germline. This CDR3 spans 14 amino acids. CDR3 region: CASSYLAGGEPQYF. The CDR3 nucleotides are TGTGCCAGCAGTTATCTAGCAGGAGGAGAGCCCCAGTACTTC.

The chain couples TRBV7-2 to TRBJ1-3; no reliable D call. Germline CDR1 is SGHTA and CDR2 is FQGNSA. This CDR3 has 13 amino acids. The ends were cut back, 1 base at V and 2 bases at J, with 3 bases in the middle. CDR3 nucleotide sequence: TGTGCCAGCAGCTTAGGGACTGGAAACACCATATATTTT. Amino acid sequence: CASSLGTGNTIYF.